Listed below are T cell receptor beta chains from one sample, sequenced in a study of blood T cell repertoires in COVID-19. TCRdb's table, derived via immunoSEQ multiplex PCR, lists solely in-frame clones and lacks some. Here the sample spans 350,000 to 450,000 clones, 85% being singletons. The specimen sequenced was peripheral blood. The receptors derive from a woman aged 18-29 years with acute or convalescent COVID-19. Both conserved end residues are part of each CDR3. The D gene is left open where the match is weak. Size values are once, few and many counts, or a class for expanded clones, and some rows have none.

d_call	clone_size	v_call	j_call	cdr3_nt	cdr3_aa
-	once	TRBV7-8	TRBJ1-2	TGTGCCAGCAGCTGGCAGTGGGGGGACGGCTACACCTTC	CASSWQWGDGYTF
-	-	TRBV15	TRBJ2-7	TGTGCCACCAGCACAGGGCGGTGGTCCTACGAGCAGTACTTC	CATSTGRWSYEQYF
TRBD2	-	TRBV6-6	TRBJ2-7	TGTGCCAGCAGTTATGCGGGGGATGAATACGAGCAGTACTTC	CASSYAGDEYEQYF
TRBD1	once	TRBV19	TRBJ1-5	TGTGCCAGTAGTACCAGTCGAGGGGGACAGGGGATCGGTGGCAATCAGCCCCAGCATTTT	CASSTSRGGQGIGGNQPQHF
TRBD2	-	TRBV6-1	TRBJ2-5	TGTGCCAGCAGTGATGGGACTAGCGTTGAGACCCAGTACTTC	CASSDGTSVETQYF
TRBD1	once	TRBV29-1	TRBJ2-3	TGCAGCGTGTCGGGAACAGGGGCCCAAGGGACGCAGTATTTT	CSVSGTGAQGTQYF
TRBD1	-	TRBV11-2	TRBJ1-1	TGTGCCAGCAGCCCGCTGGACAGGGGGCGTGGCGGCACTGAAGCTTTCTTT	CASSPLDRGRGGTEAFF
-	-	TRBV28	TRBJ1-6	TGTGCCAGCAGTCCGGACATAGAGGATTCACCCCTCCACTTT	CASSPDIEDSPLHF
TRBD1	once	TRBV7-2	TRBJ2-2	TGTGCCAGCAGCTTAAACCCCCGCGAGGGGGCGTACACCGGGGAGCTGTTTTTT	CASSLNPREGAYTGELFF
-	-	TRBV30	TRBJ1-1	TGTGCCTGGAGTGCCCGAGACACTGAAGCTTTCTTT	CAWSARDTEAFF
-	few	TRBV7-9	TRBJ1-1	TGTGCCAGCAGCTTCGACAGCTCTGAAGCTTTCTTT	CASSFDSSEAFF
TRBD1	-	TRBV9	TRBJ1-1	TGTGCCAGTCAGGGGGGTTCGGGCACTGAAGCTTTCTTT	CASQGGSGTEAFF
-	-	TRBV2	TRBJ1-2	TGTGCCAGCCGGGGGGCGCTTCACTATGGCTACACCTTC	CASRGALHYGYTF
TRBD2	-	TRBV9	TRBJ2-7	TGTGCCAGCAGCGTGAGCGGGGTGACAAATGGCGAGCAGTACTTC	CASSVSGVTNGEQYF
TRBD2	-	TRBV5-4	TRBJ2-1	TGTGCCAGCAGCCGAGATAGAAGGACTAGCGAGCCTAACAATGAGCAGTTCTTC	CASSRDRRTSEPNNEQFF
-	-	TRBV7-8	TRBJ2-7	TGTGCCAGCAGCTTACTCGGGGGAGTGGGCTACGAGCAGTACTTC	CASSLLGGVGYEQYF
TRBD1	-	TRBV29-1	TRBJ1-2	TGCAGCGTGCCGGGACAGCTCGACGGGGGCGGTGGCTACACCTTC	CSVPGQLDGGGGYTF
TRBD1	-	TRBV7-4	TRBJ1-5	TGTGCCAGCAGCTGTGACAGGGTGGGTAGCAATCAGCCCCAGCATTTT	CASSCDRVGSNQPQHF
TRBD2	-	TRBV5-1	TRBJ2-1	TGCGCCAGCAGCTCCAGCGGGAGCCCATACAATGAGCAGTTCTTC	CASSSSGSPYNEQFF
TRBD2	-	TRBV24-1	TRBJ2-2	TGTGCCACCCGACGGGGGGCGAACACCGGGGAGCTGTTTTTT	CATRRGANTGELFF
TRBD1	-	TRBV7-9	TRBJ1-1	TGTGCCAGCAGCCCGTCAGGGGGGCTGAACACTGAAGCTTTCTTT	CASSPSGGLNTEAFF
-	-	TRBV7-7	TRBJ2-1	TGTGCCAGCAGCTTAGATGTTCGGAGCTATGAGCAGTTCTTC	CASSLDVRSYEQFF
TRBD1	once	TRBV28	TRBJ2-7	TGTGCCAGCACCCCGCCCCACAGGGGGTCCTACGAGCAGTACTTC	CASTPPHRGSYEQYF
-	-	TRBV19	TRBJ1-2	TGTGCCAGTAGTATCTCCAGGGTCAACTATGGCTACACCTTC	CASSISRVNYGYTF
-	-	TRBV2	TRBJ2-7	TGTGCCAGCTCCCGGGACATCTCCTACGAGCAGTACTTC	CASSRDISYEQYF
-	once	TRBV9	TRBJ2-3	TGTGCCAGCAGCGTAGCGGACAGCCGGCCTCCAGATACGCAGTATTTT	CASSVADSRPPDTQYF
-	-	TRBV9	TRBJ1-3	TGTGCCAGCAGCGTAGATTGGGCGCGGGGATCTGGAAACACCATATATTTT	CASSVDWARGSGNTIYF
-	once	TRBV5-1	TRBJ2-7	TGCGCCAGCAGCTTGCTAGGGGCAGCTTCCTACGAGCAGTACTTC	CASSLLGAASYEQYF
TRBD1	-	TRBV27	TRBJ1-5	TGTGCCAGCTCCCCTTTTCTTAGACAGGGGGTAGGACAGCCCCAGCATTTT	CASSPFLRQGVGQPQHF
-	-	TRBV5-4	TRBJ1-2	TGTGCCAGCAGTACCCACGTACAGGGACACTATGGCTACACCTTC	CASSTHVQGHYGYTF
-	-	TRBV24-1	TRBJ2-5	TGTGCCACCAGTGATTCTCGACTGTATGCTTACCAAGAGACCCAGTACTTC	CATSDSRLYAYQETQYF
-	-	TRBV29-1	TRBJ1-4	TGCAGCGCTGGACAGTACGAAAAACTGTTTTTT	CSAGQYEKLFF
-	-	TRBV23-1	TRBJ2-4	TGCGCCAGCAGTCGGCGCAGCCCGGGACTAGCCAAAAACATTCAGTACTTC	CASSRRSPGLAKNIQYF
TRBD1	-	TRBV18	TRBJ1-5	TGTGCCAGCTCACCAAGTGGGACAGGGGTAATTCCATTCAATCAGCCCCAGCATTTT	CASSPSGTGVIPFNQPQHF
-	once	TRBV7-3	TRBJ2-2	TGTGCCAGCAGCTTACTCACCGGGGAGCTGTTTTTT	CASSLLTGELFF
TRBD1	-	TRBV10-3	TRBJ2-2	TGTGCCATCAGGGTGACAGGGGGCGGGGAGCTGTTTTTT	CAIRVTGGGELFF
-	-	TRBV9	TRBJ1-3	TGTGCCAGCAGCGTAGCGTGGGGGGCTGGAAACACCATATATTTT	CASSVAWGAGNTIYF
TRBD1	once	TRBV19	TRBJ1-1	TGTGCCAGTAGTAGAACGACAGGGGGAATGAACACTGAAGCTTTCTTT	CASSRTTGGMNTEAFF
-	-	TRBV7-9	TRBJ1-2	TGTGCCAGCAGCTTGGCGGAGGGTAGGGGCTACACCTTC	CASSLAEGRGYTF
-	-	TRBV19	TRBJ2-7	TGTGCCAGTAGTAGTCCAGGGGCTATCACTGGCTACGAGCAGTACTTC	CASSSPGAITGYEQYF
-	-	TRBV6-1	TRBJ1-2	TGTGCCAGCAGTGAAATCGGCAGTGCCAGGGGCTACACCTTC	CASSEIGSARGYTF
TRBD1	-	TRBV28	TRBJ1-2	TGTGCCAGCAGTTTCATCGAGGGGACAGGGTTCTATGGCTACACCTTC	CASSFIEGTGFYGYTF
TRBD1	once	TRBV28	TRBJ1-1	TGTGCCAGCGTACCGGGACAGAGATACACTGAAGCTTTCTTT	CASVPGQRYTEAFF
-	-	TRBV5-4	TRBJ1-4	TGTGCCAGCAGCCCGGGGGGTGAAAAACTGTTTTTT	CASSPGGEKLFF
-	once	TRBV28	TRBJ2-1	TGTGCCAGCAGCCCTTGGGACTCTCGCTCCTACAATGAGCAGTTCTTC	CASSPWDSRSYNEQFF
TRBD1	-	TRBV24-1	TRBJ2-1	TGTGCCACCAGTGATTTTAATCGAGACAGGGGTAATGAGCAGTTCTTC	CATSDFNRDRGNEQFF
-	once	TRBV13	TRBJ2-1	TGTGCCAGCAGCTTCGGGAGCCACTACAATGAGCAGTTCTTC	CASSFGSHYNEQFF
-	-	TRBV5-1	TRBJ2-1	TGCGCCAGCAGCCGGGACTATCGAGGGGGTGAGCAGTTCTTC	CASSRDYRGGEQFF
-	-	TRBV7-8	TRBJ1-6	TGTGCCAGCAGCTTTAGCCTCTATAATTCACCCCTCCACTTT	CASSFSLYNSPLHF
-	once	TRBV9	TRBJ2-2	TGTGCCAGCAGCGCCGACAGCTTCCCCGGGGAGCTGTTTTTT	CASSADSFPGELFF
TRBD2	-	TRBV6-2/TRBV6-3	TRBJ2-3	TGTGCCAGCAGTGCTGGGACTAGCGGGGGGCCGCGGGATACGCAGTATTTT	CASSAGTSGGPRDTQYF
-	-	TRBV6-6	TRBJ1-4	TGTGCCAGCAGTTACCGAGAAGGCAGGGGAGATGAAAAACTGTTTTTT	CASSYREGRGDEKLFF
-	-	TRBV5-1	TRBJ1-2	TGCGCCAGCAGCTGGGAGGGGCTCCAGGGGAGCTACACCTTC	CASSWEGLQGSYTF